These 2 T cell receptor beta chains originate from one sample sequenced in a study of shared clonotypes between healthy human individuals. TCRdb keeps only in-frame clones here, not all; method: immunoSEQ multiplex PCR. Of some 1,100,000 clones listed, 75% to 85% were seen once; the top ten hold under 0.65%. The specimen sequenced was memory CD4+ T cells from PBMCs. Subset noted: CD45RA-negative fraction. These TCRs come from a man between 18 and 29 years old in good health. Some clones in this sample may be carry-over from other donors' samples.

This clone was recorded only once. V is TRBV6-6 and J is TRBJ1-1, with D uncertain. The V and J ends lost 8 bases and 3 bases respectively, with 13 bases between them. The V gene's germline CDR1 is MNHNY and CDR2 SVGAGI (reference sequence). CDR3 length equals 13 residues. The CDR3 DNA sequence: TGTGCCAGCCTCTTCGTTCCCGACACTGAAGCTTTCTTT. It encodes CASLFVPDTEAFF.

The gene calls are TRBV6-5 and TRBJ1-1; 7 bases fit TRBD1. The germline gives CDR1 MNHEY, CDR2 SVGAGI. The ends lost 5 bases at V and 4 bases at J; junction bases unmatched: 10. This CDR3 is 15 amino acids long. CDR3 sequence reads: CASSGRGPTGTEAFF. CDR3 nucleotide sequence: TGTGCCAGCAGTGGGAGGGGGCCTACGGGCACTGAAGCTTTCTTT.